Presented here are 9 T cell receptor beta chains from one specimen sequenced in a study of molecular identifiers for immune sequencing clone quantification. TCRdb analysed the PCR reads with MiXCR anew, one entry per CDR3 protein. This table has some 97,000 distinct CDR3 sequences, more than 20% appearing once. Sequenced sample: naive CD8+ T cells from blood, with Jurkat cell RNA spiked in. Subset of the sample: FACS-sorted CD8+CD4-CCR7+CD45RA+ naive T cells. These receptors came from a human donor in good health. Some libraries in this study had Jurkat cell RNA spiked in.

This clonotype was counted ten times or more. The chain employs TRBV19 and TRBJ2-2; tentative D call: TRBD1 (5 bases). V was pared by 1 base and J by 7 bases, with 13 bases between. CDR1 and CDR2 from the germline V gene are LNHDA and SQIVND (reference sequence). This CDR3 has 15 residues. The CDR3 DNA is TGTGCCAGTAGTATAGGGCAGGGTCTAGGCGGGGAGCTGTTTTTT. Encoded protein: CASSIGQGLGGELFF.

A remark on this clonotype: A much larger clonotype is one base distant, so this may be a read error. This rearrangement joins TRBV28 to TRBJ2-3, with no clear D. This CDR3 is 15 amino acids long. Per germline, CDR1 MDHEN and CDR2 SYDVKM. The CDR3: CASSLGPRFADTQCF. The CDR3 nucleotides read TGTGCCAGCAGTTTAGGACCCAGGTTTGCAGATACGCAGTGTTTT.

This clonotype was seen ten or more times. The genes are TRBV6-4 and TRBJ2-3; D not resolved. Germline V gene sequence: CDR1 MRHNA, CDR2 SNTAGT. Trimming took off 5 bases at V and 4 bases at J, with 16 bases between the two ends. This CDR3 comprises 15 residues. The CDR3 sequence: CASSTTGSSADTQYF. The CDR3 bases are TGTGCCAGCAGTACTACCGGGTCCTCAGCAGATACGCAGTATTTT.

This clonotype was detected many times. CDR3 residues: CSARSGPEAFF. CDR3 coding DNA: TGCAGTGCTAGGTCGGGCCCTGAAGCTTTCTTT. This chain joins TRBV20-1 and TRBJ1-1, with D unclear. This CDR3 has 11 residues. Germline-derived CDR1 and CDR2 are DFQATT and SNEGSKA (reference sequence). Trimming left V 3 bases short and J 6 bases short, with 8 bases between.

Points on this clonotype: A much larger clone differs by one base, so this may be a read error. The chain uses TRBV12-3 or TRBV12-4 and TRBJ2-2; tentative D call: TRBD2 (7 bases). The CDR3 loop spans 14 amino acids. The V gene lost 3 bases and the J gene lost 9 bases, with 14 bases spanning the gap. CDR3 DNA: TGTGCCAGCAGTTTCCCGGGGGGCCCCAGGGAGCTGTTTTTT. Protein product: CASSFPGGPRELFF.

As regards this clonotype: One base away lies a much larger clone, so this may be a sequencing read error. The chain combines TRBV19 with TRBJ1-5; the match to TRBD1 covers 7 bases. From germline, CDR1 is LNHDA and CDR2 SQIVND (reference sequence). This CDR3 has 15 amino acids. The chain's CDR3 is CAGSPYHRGNQPQHF. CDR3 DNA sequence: TGTGCCGGTAGTCCGTACCACAGGGGTAATCAGCCCCAGCATTTT.

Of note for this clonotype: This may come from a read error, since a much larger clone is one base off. CDR3 sequence reads: CAGSQGLAGALGEQYF. Here the CDR3 DNA reads TGCGCCGGCAGCCAGGGACTAGCGGGGGCCTTAGGGGAGCAGTACTTC. The V call is TRBV4-3, the J call TRBJ2-7, with 14 nucleotides matching TRBD2. This CDR3 is built from 16 residues. The V gene's germline CDR1 is LGHNA and CDR2 YSLEER.

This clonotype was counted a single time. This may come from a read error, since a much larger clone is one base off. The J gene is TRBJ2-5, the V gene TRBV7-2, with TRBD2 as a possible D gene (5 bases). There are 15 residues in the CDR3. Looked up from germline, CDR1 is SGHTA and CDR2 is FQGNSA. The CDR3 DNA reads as TGTGCCAGCAGCTTAGAAGCCCCCCTCGGGGAGACCCCGTACTTC. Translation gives CASSLEAPLGETPYF.

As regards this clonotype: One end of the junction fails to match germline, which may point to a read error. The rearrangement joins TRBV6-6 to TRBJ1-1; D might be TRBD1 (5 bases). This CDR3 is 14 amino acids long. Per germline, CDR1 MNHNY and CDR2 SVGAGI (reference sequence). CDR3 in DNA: TGTGCCGGCGGTTGGGGGATGAGGGCCACTGCAGCTTTCTTT. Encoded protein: CAGGWGMRATAAFF.